This T cell receptor beta chain was captured by sequencing in a study of blood T cells in healthy people across ages. Combining a sample-barcoded 5' primer with a J-beta primer mix, a second PCR ran for 7 to 11 cycles. TCRdb passed the 5' RACE reads through MiXCR, listing each CDR3 protein once. Here the sample spans 800,000 or so distinct CDR3 sequences, under 80% being singletons. As concerns this clonotype: Its target is unknown.

V lost 1 base to trimming and J lost 0 bases, with 13 bases between them. Germline CDR1 SGHTA, CDR2 FQGNSA. The CDR3 has 18 residues. General observations from the study: In long-lived donors, naive CD4+ cell counts and diversity exceeded those of aged donors.

The sequence was obtained from a man aged 25-40 years in good health. The rearrangement joins TRBV7-2 to TRBJ2-6, with D unresolved. The sequenced sample consisted of blood. The DNA for the CDR3 is TGTGCCAGCAGCTTAGATTCAGGCCGAGTCTCTGGGGCCAACGTCCTGACTTTC. Translation: CASSLDSGRVSGANVLTF.